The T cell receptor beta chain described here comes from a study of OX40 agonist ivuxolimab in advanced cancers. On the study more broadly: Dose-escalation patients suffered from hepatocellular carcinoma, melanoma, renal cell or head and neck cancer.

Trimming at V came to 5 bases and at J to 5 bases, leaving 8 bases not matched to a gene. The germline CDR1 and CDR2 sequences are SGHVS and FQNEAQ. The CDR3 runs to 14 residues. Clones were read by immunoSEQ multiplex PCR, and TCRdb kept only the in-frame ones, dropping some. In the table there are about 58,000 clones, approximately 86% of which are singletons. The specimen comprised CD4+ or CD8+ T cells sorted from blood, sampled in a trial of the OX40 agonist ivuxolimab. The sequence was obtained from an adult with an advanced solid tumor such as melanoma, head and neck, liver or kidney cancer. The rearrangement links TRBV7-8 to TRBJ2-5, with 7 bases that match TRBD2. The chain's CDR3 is CASSRGSGGETQYF. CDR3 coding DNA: TGTGCCAGCAGCCGAGGGTCCGGGGGGGAGACCCAGTACTTC.